This TCR beta chain was recovered during a study of chemoradiotherapy in HPV16-positive cancers. Study results and caveats: Candidate HPV-specific clones and E7-related TCR motifs grew in tumor during treatment.

Regarding this clone: Its antigen remains unknown.

The protocol was immunoSEQ multiplex PCR, while the TCRdb copy is restricted to in-frame clones and leaves out a portion. This table holds under 15,000 clones, around nine tenths found once. Samples were taken several times over chemoradiotherapy. The CDR3 is 13 residues long. Trimming stripped 6 bases from V and 5 bases from J, with 13 bases between. Germline assignment: CDR1 MNHEY and CDR2 SMNVEV (reference sequence). The input for sequencing was blood, taken from a patient who underwent chemoradiotherapy. J is TRBJ2-5 and V is TRBV27, with D possibly TRBD1 on 6 matching bases. The sequence derives from a human donor with HPV-associated anogenital cancer. CDR3 sequence (DNA): TGTGCCAGCAGGGTACAGGGTCGGGAGACCCAGTACTTC. Translation: CASRVQGRETQYF.